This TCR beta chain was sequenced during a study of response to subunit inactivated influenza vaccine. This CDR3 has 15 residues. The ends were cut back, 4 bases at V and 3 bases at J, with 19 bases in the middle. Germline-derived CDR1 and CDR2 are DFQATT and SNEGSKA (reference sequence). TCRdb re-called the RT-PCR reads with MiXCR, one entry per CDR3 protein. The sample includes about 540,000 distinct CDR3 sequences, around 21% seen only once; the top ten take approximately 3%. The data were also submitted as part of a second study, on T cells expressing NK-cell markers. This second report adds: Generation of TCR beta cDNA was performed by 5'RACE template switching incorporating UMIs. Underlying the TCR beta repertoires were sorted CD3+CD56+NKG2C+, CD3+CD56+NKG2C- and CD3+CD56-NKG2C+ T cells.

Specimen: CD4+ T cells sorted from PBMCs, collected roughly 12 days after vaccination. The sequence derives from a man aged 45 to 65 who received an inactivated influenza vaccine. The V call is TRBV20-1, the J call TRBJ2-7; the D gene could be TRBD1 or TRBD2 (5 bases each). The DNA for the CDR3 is TGCAGTGCTATGCCCGGGACGGGAACCCGCTACGAGCAGTACTTC. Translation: CSAMPGTGTRYEQYF.